This TCR beta chain emerged from a study of blood T cells in healthy people across ages. Study conclusions and caveats: It was the long-lived donors that had more naive CD4+ cells and higher diversity than aged donors.

This clonotype was picked up a small number of times. Its cognate antigen is unknown. Then a second PCR, running roughly 7 to 11 cycles, was carried out with a sample-barcoded 5' primer and a J-beta primer mix. MiXCR was run by TCRdb on the 5' RACE reads, yielding one entry per CDR3 protein. The repertoire includes 800,000 to 900,000 distinct CDR3 sequences, about 59% of them detected once, and roughly a quarter sits in the top ten. CDR1 and CDR2 (germline): SNHLY, FYNNEI. The CDR3 contains 12 residues. V lost 5 bases and J lost 8, with 10 bases in between. This receptor was obtained from a man aged 25 to 40 in good health. Sequenced input: blood. V and J are TRBV2 and TRBJ2-4; D is possibly TRBD2 (5 bases). CDR3 region: CASSSGWDIQYF. For the CDR3, the DNA is TGTGCCAGCAGTAGCGGTTGGGACATTCAGTACTTC.